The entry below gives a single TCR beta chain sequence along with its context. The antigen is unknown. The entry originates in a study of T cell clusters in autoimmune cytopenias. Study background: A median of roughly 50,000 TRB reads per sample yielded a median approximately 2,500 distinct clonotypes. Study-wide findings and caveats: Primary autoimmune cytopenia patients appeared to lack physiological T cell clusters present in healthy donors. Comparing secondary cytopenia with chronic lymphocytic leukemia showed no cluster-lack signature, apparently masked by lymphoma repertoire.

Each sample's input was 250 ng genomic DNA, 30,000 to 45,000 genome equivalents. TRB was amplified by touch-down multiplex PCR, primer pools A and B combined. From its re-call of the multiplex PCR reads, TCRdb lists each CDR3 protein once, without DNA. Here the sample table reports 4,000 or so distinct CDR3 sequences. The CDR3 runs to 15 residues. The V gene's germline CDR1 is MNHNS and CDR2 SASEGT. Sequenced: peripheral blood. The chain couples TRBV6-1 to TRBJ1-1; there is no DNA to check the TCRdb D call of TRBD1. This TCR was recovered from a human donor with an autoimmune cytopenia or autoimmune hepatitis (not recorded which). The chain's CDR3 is CASSDQSRENTEAFF.